These T cell receptor beta chains were read from a single sample in a study of metastatic and nonmetastatic thyroid tumors. TCRdb reanalyzed the PCR reads with MiXCR. The data contain some 83,000 clones, approximately 12% of them seen just once; the ten biggest clones take up roughly 9.6%. The specimen sequenced was tumor tissue. These receptors were obtained from a female donor with papillary thyroid cancer or a benign thyroid nodule (not recorded which). Some clones in this sample may be carry-over from other donors' samples. Both conserved end residues are part of each CDR3. The D gene is left open where the match is weak. Size tells how often a clone was seen (once, few, many) or the class of an expanded clone, and some rows leave it out.

cdr3_nt: TGTGCCAGCAGCTTATCGACAGACTACGAGCAGTACTTC
cdr3_aa: CASSLSTDYEQYF
d_call: -
v_call: TRBV11-2
j_call: TRBJ2-7
clone_size: many

cdr3_nt: TGCAGTGTGGGGGGGAACACTGAAGCTTTCTTT
cdr3_aa: CSVGGNTEAFF
d_call: -
v_call: TRBV20-1
j_call: TRBJ1-1
clone_size: many

cdr3_nt: TGCAGTGCTAGAGCTCAGACAGGGCTACACACTGAAGCTTTCTTT
cdr3_aa: CSARAQTGLHTEAFF
d_call: TRBD1
v_call: TRBV20-1
j_call: TRBJ1-1
clone_size: many

cdr3_nt: TGTGCCAGCAGCGTAGACTGGAAAAAGGCAGATACGCAGTATTTT
cdr3_aa: CASSVDWKKADTQYF
d_call: -
v_call: TRBV9
j_call: TRBJ2-3
clone_size: many

cdr3_nt: TGTGCCAGCAGCTTCAGAGGGAGGAGTAATGAGCAGTTCTTC
cdr3_aa: CASSFRGRSNEQFF
d_call: -
v_call: TRBV13
j_call: TRBJ2-1
clone_size: few

cdr3_nt: TGTGCCAGCAGTGAAGGGCTATGGGAAAAACTGTTTTTT
cdr3_aa: CASSEGLWEKLFF
d_call: -
v_call: TRBV2
j_call: TRBJ1-4
clone_size: many

cdr3_nt: TGTGCCAGCTCACCGTCTCAGGGAAGCAATCAGCCCCAGCATTTT
cdr3_aa: CASSPSQGSNQPQHF
d_call: -
v_call: TRBV18
j_call: TRBJ1-5
clone_size: many

cdr3_nt: TGTGCCAGCAGCCAGGCTACCACAGATACGCAGTATTTT
cdr3_aa: CASSQATTDTQYF
d_call: -
v_call: TRBV3-1
j_call: TRBJ2-3
clone_size: many

cdr3_nt: TGTGCCACCAGTGATACTATCCAAGAGACCCAGTACTTC
cdr3_aa: CATSDTIQETQYF
d_call: -
v_call: TRBV24-1
j_call: TRBJ2-5
clone_size: many

cdr3_nt: TGTGCCAGCAGCGATGGACGGGAAGAGGCAGATACGCAGTATTTT
cdr3_aa: CASSDGREEADTQYF
d_call: -
v_call: TRBV7-3
j_call: TRBJ2-3
clone_size: few

cdr3_nt: TGTGCCAGCAGTGAGATTTGGACGGAGAGCTCCTACGAGCAGTACTTC
cdr3_aa: CASSEIWTESSYEQYF
d_call: -
v_call: TRBV6-1
j_call: TRBJ2-7
clone_size: many

cdr3_nt: TGTGCCAGCAGTGGCTGGGGGATTGGAACTGAAGCTTTCTTT
cdr3_aa: CASSGWGIGTEAFF
d_call: -
v_call: TRBV6-1
j_call: TRBJ1-1
clone_size: -

cdr3_nt: TGTGCCAGTAGTCGCGGGAGCGGCGGCTACACCTTC
cdr3_aa: CASSRGSGGYTF
d_call: -
v_call: TRBV19
j_call: TRBJ1-2
clone_size: many

cdr3_nt: TGTGCGTCCCGGAACACCGGGGAGCTGTTTTTT
cdr3_aa: CASRNTGELFF
d_call: -
v_call: TRBV7-6
j_call: TRBJ2-2
clone_size: many

cdr3_nt: TGTGCCAGCAGCTTATTCGGTCGGGGGCGATCTTCTGGAGAGCAGTACTTC
cdr3_aa: CASSLFGRGRSSGEQYF
d_call: -
v_call: TRBV27
j_call: TRBJ2-7
clone_size: -

cdr3_nt: TGTGCCAGCAGCGACGGCGGTTCTGAAGCTTTCTTT
cdr3_aa: CASSDGGSEAFF
d_call: -
v_call: TRBV7-6
j_call: TRBJ1-1
clone_size: many

cdr3_nt: TGTGCCAGCAGCTTAACCGGCCCGACGAAGGACAATGAGCAGTTCTTC
cdr3_aa: CASSLTGPTKDNEQFF
d_call: -
v_call: TRBV7-3
j_call: TRBJ2-1
clone_size: many

cdr3_nt: TGTGCCAGCAGCTTGCCTAGCGGGGCCTACGAGCAGTACTTC
cdr3_aa: CASSLPSGAYEQYF
d_call: TRBD2
v_call: TRBV11-3
j_call: TRBJ2-7
clone_size: many

cdr3_nt: TGTGCCAGCAGTGTCGGGGGGTCCGCCTACGAGCAGTACTTC
cdr3_aa: CASSVGGSAYEQYF
d_call: TRBD2
v_call: TRBV6-1
j_call: TRBJ2-7
clone_size: many

cdr3_nt: TGTGCCAGCACGAACAGGGGGCTGGATGAAAAACTGTTTTTT
cdr3_aa: CASTNRGLDEKLFF
d_call: TRBD1
v_call: TRBV28
j_call: TRBJ1-4
clone_size: many

cdr3_nt: TGTGCCAGCAGCCCCCAGGTCAGCCAAGAGACCCAGTACTTC
cdr3_aa: CASSPQVSQETQYF
d_call: -
v_call: TRBV9
j_call: TRBJ2-5
clone_size: many

cdr3_nt: TGCAGTGCTCACCACAGACTAGCTCGTTCTGAGCAGTTCTTC
cdr3_aa: CSAHHRLARSEQFF
d_call: TRBD2
v_call: TRBV20-1
j_call: TRBJ2-1
clone_size: many

cdr3_nt: TGCAGTGCTAGAGAGCCACAGGGGCGTCAGCCCCAGCATTTT
cdr3_aa: CSAREPQGRQPQHF
d_call: TRBD1
v_call: TRBV20-1
j_call: TRBJ1-5
clone_size: many

cdr3_nt: TGTGCCAGCAGCTTAGATCTCGGGCCTTACGAGCAGTACTTC
cdr3_aa: CASSLDLGPYEQYF
d_call: -
v_call: TRBV11-2
j_call: TRBJ2-7
clone_size: many

cdr3_nt: TGCGCCAGCAGCCAAGAATGGGGCCGGACAGATACGCAGTATTTT
cdr3_aa: CASSQEWGRTDTQYF
d_call: -
v_call: TRBV4-1
j_call: TRBJ2-3
clone_size: many

cdr3_nt: TGTGCCAGCAGTTTTTTGACAGGGATTGAGACCCAGTACTTC
cdr3_aa: CASSFLTGIETQYF
d_call: TRBD1
v_call: TRBV12-3/TRBV12-4
j_call: TRBJ2-5
clone_size: many

cdr3_nt: TGTGCCAGCAGCAACAGGGGTAGGGCCTACGAGCAGTACTTC
cdr3_aa: CASSNRGRAYEQYF
d_call: TRBD1
v_call: TRBV6-7
j_call: TRBJ2-7
clone_size: many

cdr3_nt: TGTGCCAGGAGCCAGGGTTCGCATATAGAGACCCAGTACTTC
cdr3_aa: CARSQGSHIETQYF
d_call: -
v_call: TRBV9
j_call: TRBJ2-5
clone_size: few

cdr3_nt: TGTGCCAGCAGTGAACCCGGGGCGGGATACACTGAAGCTTTCTTT
cdr3_aa: CASSEPGAGYTEAFF
d_call: -
v_call: TRBV6-1
j_call: TRBJ1-1
clone_size: many

cdr3_nt: TGTGCCAGCAGTTTTTCACTAGCGGGAGGGGGGGAGCAGTACTTC
cdr3_aa: CASSFSLAGGGEQYF
d_call: TRBD2
v_call: TRBV12-3/TRBV12-4
j_call: TRBJ2-7
clone_size: many

cdr3_nt: TGTGCCAGCAACCGCCCTCTAGCGGGTGGTGGCCATGAGCAGTTCTTC
cdr3_aa: CASNRPLAGGGHEQFF
d_call: TRBD2
v_call: TRBV28
j_call: TRBJ2-1
clone_size: many

cdr3_nt: TGCGCCAGCAGAGGGGAGACAGTATCCTACGAGCAGTACTTC
cdr3_aa: CASRGETVSYEQYF
d_call: -
v_call: TRBV5-1
j_call: TRBJ2-7
clone_size: many

cdr3_nt: TGTGCCAGCAGCTTCCGGACAGGGGAGAGCGAGCAGTACTTC
cdr3_aa: CASSFRTGESEQYF
d_call: TRBD1
v_call: TRBV11-2
j_call: TRBJ2-7
clone_size: once

cdr3_nt: TGTGCCAGCAATGGTAACTACGAGCAGTACTTC
cdr3_aa: CASNGNYEQYF
d_call: -
v_call: TRBV6-1
j_call: TRBJ2-7
clone_size: many

cdr3_nt: TGTGCCAGCAGCCGGGACACCTACGAGCAGTACTTC
cdr3_aa: CASSRDTYEQYF
d_call: -
v_call: TRBV28
j_call: TRBJ2-7
clone_size: many

cdr3_nt: TGTGCCCGGAGGAGATCCATGAACACTGAAGCTTTCTTT
cdr3_aa: CARRRSMNTEAFF
d_call: -
v_call: TRBV30
j_call: TRBJ1-1
clone_size: many

cdr3_nt: TGTGCCAGCAGCCGATCTTGGGGACTAGCAGAGAGCACAGATACGCAGTATTTT
cdr3_aa: CASSRSWGLAESTDTQYF
d_call: TRBD2
v_call: TRBV3-1
j_call: TRBJ2-3
clone_size: few

cdr3_nt: TGTGCCAGTAGTAATCTACAGGGAAGCTCCTACAATGAGCAGTTCTTC
cdr3_aa: CASSNLQGSSYNEQFF
d_call: -
v_call: TRBV19
j_call: TRBJ2-1
clone_size: many

cdr3_nt: TGTGCCAGCAATGCCGGGGCAGGCCATTTTGGAGATACGCAGTATTTT
cdr3_aa: CASNAGAGHFGDTQYF
d_call: -
v_call: TRBV12-3/TRBV12-4
j_call: TRBJ2-3
clone_size: many

cdr3_nt: TGTGCCAGTAGTCGGACAGTGGAAAAACTGTTTTTT
cdr3_aa: CASSRTVEKLFF
d_call: -
v_call: TRBV19
j_call: TRBJ1-4
clone_size: many

cdr3_nt: TGCGCCAGCAGCTTGGGTAGTGGGAGGGCTAGCACCCGGGAGCTGTTTTTT
cdr3_aa: CASSLGSGRASTRELFF
d_call: TRBD2
v_call: TRBV5-1
j_call: TRBJ2-2
clone_size: -

cdr3_nt: TGTGCCACCAGTGACCCTGGGACAGGGGGGGCCTACGAGCAGTACTTC
cdr3_aa: CATSDPGTGGAYEQYF
d_call: TRBD1
v_call: TRBV24-1
j_call: TRBJ2-7
clone_size: many

cdr3_nt: TGCAGTGCTACACGGGACAGGGCTTCCTACGAGCAGTACTTC
cdr3_aa: CSATRDRASYEQYF
d_call: TRBD1
v_call: TRBV20-1
j_call: TRBJ2-7
clone_size: -

cdr3_nt: TGTGCCAGCAGCCGGGTTGTCGGCGAGACCCAGTACTTC
cdr3_aa: CASSRVVGETQYF
d_call: -
v_call: TRBV7-2
j_call: TRBJ2-5
clone_size: many

cdr3_nt: TGCGCCAGCAGCTTGGCTGGGGGAAATCAGCCCCAGCATTTT
cdr3_aa: CASSLAGGNQPQHF
d_call: -
v_call: TRBV5-1
j_call: TRBJ1-5
clone_size: many

cdr3_nt: TGTGCCTGTAGCTTGTATGGGGCGGGTCAGCCCCAGCATTTT
cdr3_aa: CACSLYGAGQPQHF
d_call: -
v_call: TRBV5-8
j_call: TRBJ1-5
clone_size: -

cdr3_nt: TGTGCCATCAGTGAGGAAGGGACAGGGAACTCCTACGAGCAGTACTTC
cdr3_aa: CAISEEGTGNSYEQYF
d_call: TRBD1
v_call: TRBV10-3
j_call: TRBJ2-7
clone_size: many

cdr3_nt: TGTGCCAGCAGTGGCCTCACGTGGTACGAGCAGTACTTC
cdr3_aa: CASSGLTWYEQYF
d_call: -
v_call: TRBV28
j_call: TRBJ2-7
clone_size: many

cdr3_nt: TGTGCCAGCTCACCACCGACAGGGGGTATTTCGACTGAAGCTTTCTTT
cdr3_aa: CASSPPTGGISTEAFF
d_call: TRBD1
v_call: TRBV18
j_call: TRBJ1-1
clone_size: few

cdr3_nt: TGTGCCAGCAGTTTAGTAGGGGGCTATGGCTACACCTTC
cdr3_aa: CASSLVGGYGYTF
d_call: -
v_call: TRBV28
j_call: TRBJ1-2
clone_size: many

cdr3_nt: TGTGCCAGCAGGGAACGGGACACCTCTGGAAACACCATATATTTT
cdr3_aa: CASRERDTSGNTIYF
d_call: -
v_call: TRBV6-1
j_call: TRBJ1-3
clone_size: few

cdr3_nt: TGTGCCAGCAGCTTAGGGGGGACACCCACCTACGAGCAGTACTTC
cdr3_aa: CASSLGGTPTYEQYF
d_call: -
v_call: TRBV11-3
j_call: TRBJ2-7
clone_size: many

cdr3_nt: TGTGCCAGTATTTCGGTCCCTGCCATGCACTATGGCTACACCTTC
cdr3_aa: CASISVPAMHYGYTF
d_call: -
v_call: TRBV19
j_call: TRBJ1-2
clone_size: many

cdr3_nt: TGTGCCAGTAGTATGGCAGATACGCAGTATTTT
cdr3_aa: CASSMADTQYF
d_call: -
v_call: TRBV19
j_call: TRBJ2-3
clone_size: many

cdr3_nt: TGTGCCATCAGTAGGGACAGATCGGGTGAAAAACTGTTTTTT
cdr3_aa: CAISRDRSGEKLFF
d_call: TRBD1
v_call: TRBV10-3
j_call: TRBJ1-4
clone_size: many